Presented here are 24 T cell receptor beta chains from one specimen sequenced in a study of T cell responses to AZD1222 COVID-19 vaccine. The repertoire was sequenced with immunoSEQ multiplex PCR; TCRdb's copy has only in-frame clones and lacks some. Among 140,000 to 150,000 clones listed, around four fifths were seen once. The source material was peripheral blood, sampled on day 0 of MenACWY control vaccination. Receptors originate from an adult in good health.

The CDR3 reads CASSDADTQYF. For the CDR3, the DNA is TGCGCCAGCAGTGATGCGGATACGCAGTATTTT. This chain connects TRBV10-1 to TRBJ2-3; D call uncertain. V was clipped by 3 bases and J by 6 bases, with 4 bases between them. This CDR3 spans 11 amino acids. CDR1 is WNHNN, CDR2 SYGVQD, per germline (reference sequence).

In nucleotides, the CDR3 is TGTGCCAGCAGCTGGGGGGGCGTCTACAATGAGCAGTTCTTC. Encoded protein: CASSWGGVYNEQFF. The V and J genes are TRBV21-1 and TRBJ2-1; the table's D call of TRBD2 was not tested on the DNA. TRBV21-1 is noted as a pseudogene. CDR3 size: 14 residues.

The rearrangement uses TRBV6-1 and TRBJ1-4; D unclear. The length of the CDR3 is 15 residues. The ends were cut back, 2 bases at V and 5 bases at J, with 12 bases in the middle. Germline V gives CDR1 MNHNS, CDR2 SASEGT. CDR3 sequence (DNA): TGTGCCAGCAGTGAAAATTTAGGAAGGAATGAAAAACTGTTTTTT. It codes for CASSENLGRNEKLFF.

The CDR3 protein is CASYRGVSTDTQYF. The CDR3 nucleotides are TGTGCCAGCTATCGGGGGGTTAGCACAGATACGCAGTATTTT. The J gene is TRBJ2-3, the V gene TRBV2; 7 nucleotides line up with TRBD2. V trimming: 8 bases; J trimming: 0 bases; junction bases outside the gene matches: 5. CDR1 is SNHLY, CDR2 FYNNEI, per germline. The length of the CDR3 is 14 residues.

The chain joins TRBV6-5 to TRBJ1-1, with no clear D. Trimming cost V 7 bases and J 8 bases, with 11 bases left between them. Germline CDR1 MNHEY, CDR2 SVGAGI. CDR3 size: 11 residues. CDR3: CASKRGNEAFF. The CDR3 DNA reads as TGTGCCAGCAAGCGGGGTAACGAAGCTTTCTTT.

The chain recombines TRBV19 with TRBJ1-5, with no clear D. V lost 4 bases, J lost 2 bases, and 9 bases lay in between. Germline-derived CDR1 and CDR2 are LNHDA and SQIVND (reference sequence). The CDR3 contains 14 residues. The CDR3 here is CASSSGWGNQPQHF. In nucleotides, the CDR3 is TGTGCCAGTAGTAGCGGTTGGGGCAATCAGCCCCAGCATTTT.

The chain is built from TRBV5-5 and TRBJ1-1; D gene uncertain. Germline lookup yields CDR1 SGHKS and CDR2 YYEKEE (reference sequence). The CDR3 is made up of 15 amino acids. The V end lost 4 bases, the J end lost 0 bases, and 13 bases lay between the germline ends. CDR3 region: CASSAYAALNTEAFF. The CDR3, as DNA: TGTGCCAGCAGCGCCTATGCGGCACTGAACACTGAAGCTTTCTTT.

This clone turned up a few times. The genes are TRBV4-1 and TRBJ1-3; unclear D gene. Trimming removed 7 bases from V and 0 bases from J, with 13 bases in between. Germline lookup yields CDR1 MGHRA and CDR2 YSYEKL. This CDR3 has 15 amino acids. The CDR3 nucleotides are TGCGCCAGCACCCGCGATAGGGCCTCTGGAAACACCATATATTTT. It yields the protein CASTRDRASGNTIYF.

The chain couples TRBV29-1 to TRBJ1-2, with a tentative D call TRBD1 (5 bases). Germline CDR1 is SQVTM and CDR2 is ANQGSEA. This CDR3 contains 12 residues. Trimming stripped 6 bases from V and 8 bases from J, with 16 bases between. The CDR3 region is CSVGPGKDGYTF. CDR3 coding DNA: TGCAGCGTGGGGCCAGGCAAGGACGGCTACACCTTC.

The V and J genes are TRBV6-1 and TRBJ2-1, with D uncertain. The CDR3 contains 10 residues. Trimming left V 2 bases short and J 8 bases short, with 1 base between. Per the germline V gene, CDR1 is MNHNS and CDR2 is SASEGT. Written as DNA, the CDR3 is TGTGCCAGCAGTGAATATGAGCAGTTCTTC. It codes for CASSEYEQFF.

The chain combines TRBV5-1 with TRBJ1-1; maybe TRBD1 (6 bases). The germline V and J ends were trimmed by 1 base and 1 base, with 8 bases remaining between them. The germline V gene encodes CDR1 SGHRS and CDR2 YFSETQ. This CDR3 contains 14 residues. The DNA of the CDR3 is TGCGCCAGCAGCTTGCAGGGGTCGAACACTGAAGCTTTCTTT. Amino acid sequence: CASSLQGSNTEAFF.

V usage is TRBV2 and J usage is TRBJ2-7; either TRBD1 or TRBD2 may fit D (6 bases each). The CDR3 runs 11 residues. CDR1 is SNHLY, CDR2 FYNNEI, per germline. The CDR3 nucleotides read TGTGCCAGCGAGCTTCGCGGGGACACAGACGTC. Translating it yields CASELRGDTDV.

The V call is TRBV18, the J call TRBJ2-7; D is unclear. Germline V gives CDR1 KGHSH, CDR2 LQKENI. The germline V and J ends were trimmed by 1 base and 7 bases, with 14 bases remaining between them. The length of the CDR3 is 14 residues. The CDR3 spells CASSPQGPDGEQYF. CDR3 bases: TGTGCCAGCTCACCACAGGGCCCTGATGGGGAGCAGTACTTC.

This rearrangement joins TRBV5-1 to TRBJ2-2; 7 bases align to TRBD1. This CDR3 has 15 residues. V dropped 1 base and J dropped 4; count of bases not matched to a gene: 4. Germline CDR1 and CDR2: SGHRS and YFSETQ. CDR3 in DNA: TGCGCCAGCAGCTTGACAGGGGACCTCACCGGGGAGCTGTTTTTT. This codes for CASSLTGDLTGELFF.

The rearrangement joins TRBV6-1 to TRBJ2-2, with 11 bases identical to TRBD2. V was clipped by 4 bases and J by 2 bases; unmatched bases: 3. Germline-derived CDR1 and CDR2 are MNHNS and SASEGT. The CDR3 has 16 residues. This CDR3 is CASSVAGGLNTGELFF. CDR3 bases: TGTGCCAGCAGTGTAGCGGGGGGGCTAAACACCGGGGAGCTGTTTTTT.

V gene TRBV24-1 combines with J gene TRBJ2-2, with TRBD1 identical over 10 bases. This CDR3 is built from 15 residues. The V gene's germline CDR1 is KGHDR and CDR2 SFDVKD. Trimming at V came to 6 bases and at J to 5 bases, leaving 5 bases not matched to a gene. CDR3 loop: CATSTGTGVTGELFF. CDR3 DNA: TGTGCCACCAGTACCGGGACAGGGGTGACCGGGGAGCTGTTTTTT.

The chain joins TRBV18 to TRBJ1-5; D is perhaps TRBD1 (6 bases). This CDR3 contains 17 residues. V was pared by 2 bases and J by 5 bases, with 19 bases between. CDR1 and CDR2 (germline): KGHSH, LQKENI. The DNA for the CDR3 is TGTGCCAGCTCACCAAACCCCCCAGGACAGACCCATCAGCCCCAGCATTTT. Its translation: CASSPNPPGQTHQPQHF.

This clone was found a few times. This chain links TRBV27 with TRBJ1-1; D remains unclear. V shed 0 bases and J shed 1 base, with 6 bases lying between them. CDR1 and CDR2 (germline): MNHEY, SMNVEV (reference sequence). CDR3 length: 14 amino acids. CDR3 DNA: TGTGCCAGCAGTTTATCAGGTTGGAACACTGAAGCTTTCTTT. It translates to CASSLSGWNTEAFF.

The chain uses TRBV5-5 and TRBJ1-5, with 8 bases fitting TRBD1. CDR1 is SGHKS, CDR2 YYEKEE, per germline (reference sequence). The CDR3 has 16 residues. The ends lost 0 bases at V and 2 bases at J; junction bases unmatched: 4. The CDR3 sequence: CASSLEPGQGNQPQHF. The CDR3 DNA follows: TGTGCCAGCAGCTTGGAACCGGGACAGGGCAATCAGCCCCAGCATTTT.

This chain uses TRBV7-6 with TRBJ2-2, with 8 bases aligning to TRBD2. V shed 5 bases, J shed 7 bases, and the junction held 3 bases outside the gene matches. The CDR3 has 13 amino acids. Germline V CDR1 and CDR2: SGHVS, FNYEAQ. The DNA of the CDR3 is TGTGCCAGCAGCCCCCGGGAGGGCGGGGAGCTGTTTTTT. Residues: CASSPREGGELFF. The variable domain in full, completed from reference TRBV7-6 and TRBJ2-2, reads GAGVSQSPRYKVTKRGQDVALRCDPISGHVSLYWYRQALGQGPEFLTYFNYEAQQDKSGLPNDRFSAERPEGSISTLTIQRTEQRDSAMYRCASSPREGGELFFGEGSRLTVL.

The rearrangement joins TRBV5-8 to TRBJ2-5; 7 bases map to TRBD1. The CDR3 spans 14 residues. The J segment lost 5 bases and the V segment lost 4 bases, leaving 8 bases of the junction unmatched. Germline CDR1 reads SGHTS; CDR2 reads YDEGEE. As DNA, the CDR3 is TGTGCCAGCAGCACACAGGGGTTCCGGGAGACCCAGTACTTC. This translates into CASSTQGFRETQYF.

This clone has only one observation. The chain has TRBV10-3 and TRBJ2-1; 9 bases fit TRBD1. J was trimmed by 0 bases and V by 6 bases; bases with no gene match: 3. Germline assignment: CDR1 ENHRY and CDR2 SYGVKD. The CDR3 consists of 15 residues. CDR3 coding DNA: TGTGCCATCAGAGGACAGGGGAACTCCTACAATGAGCAGTTCTTC. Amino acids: CAIRGQGNSYNEQFF.

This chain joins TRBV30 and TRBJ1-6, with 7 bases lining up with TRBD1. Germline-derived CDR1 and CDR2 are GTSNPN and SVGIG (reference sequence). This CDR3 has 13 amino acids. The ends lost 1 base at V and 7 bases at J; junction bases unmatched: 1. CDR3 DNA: TGTGCCTGGAGTGAACAGGGGAATTCACCCCTCCACTTT. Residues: CAWSEQGNSPLHF.

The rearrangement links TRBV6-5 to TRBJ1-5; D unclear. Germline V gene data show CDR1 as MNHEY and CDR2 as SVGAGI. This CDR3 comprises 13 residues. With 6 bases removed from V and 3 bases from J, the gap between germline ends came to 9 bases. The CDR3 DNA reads TGTGCCAGCAGAAGACAAGACAATCAGCCCCAGCATTTT. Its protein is CASRRQDNQPQHF.